This T cell receptor beta chain was profiled in a study of early T cells in non-severe SARS-CoV-2 infection. Findings and caveats of the study: Using VDJdb, the matching emphasized anti-spike CD8 responses while missing private and CD4 specificities.

About this clonotype: Antigen: not known. A junction end diverges from the germline sequence, so it may reflect a read error.

CDR1 SGHAT and CDR2 FQNNGV come from the germline V gene. The CDR3 length is 12 residues. TCRdb used MiXCR to reprocess the 5' RACE reads, holding one entry per CDR3 protein. Among over 90,000 distinct CDR3 sequences listed, roughly 12% were seen once. The chain combines TRBV11-2 with TRBJ2-3; no definite D call. The TCR sequence derives from an adult who was a healthcare worker with PCR-confirmed SARS-CoV-2 infection or an uninfected control (not recorded which). Material: whole blood, obtained at baseline. The CDR3 region is CASSHGRYQQDF. The CDR3, as DNA: TGTGCCAGCAGCCACGGACGCTACCAGCAGGATTTT.